Given below is one TCR beta chain in context. Participants were placed into cohorts based on the clinical history they reported. Per the study methods: Reference gene primer amplification yielded estimated nucleated cell counts. TCRdb keeps only in-frame clones here, not all; method: immunoSEQ multiplex PCR. V, J and clone size reflect that table, while D and trimming were determined from the DNA. The table records 200,000 to 250,000 clones, more than 70% of them present only once. The data were taken from a study of blood T cell repertoires in COVID-19. Study in general: Nucleic acid was either cDNA or gDNA, and it came from T cells, B-cell-depleted T cells, or PBMCs.

With 5 bases removed from V and 2 bases from J, the gap between germline ends came to 12 bases. This CDR3 is built from 14 residues. The germline V gene encodes CDR1 SEHNR and CDR2 FQNEAQ (reference sequence). The receptor's source is a woman aged 45-65 years who had recovered from COVID-19. This chain joins TRBV7-9 and TRBJ1-2; no definite D call. Sequenced material: PBMCs or T cells enriched from blood (not recorded which). CDR3 protein: CASSARGGNYGYTF. CDR3 in DNA: TGTGCCAGCAGCGCCCGAGGAGGGAACTATGGCTACACCTTC.